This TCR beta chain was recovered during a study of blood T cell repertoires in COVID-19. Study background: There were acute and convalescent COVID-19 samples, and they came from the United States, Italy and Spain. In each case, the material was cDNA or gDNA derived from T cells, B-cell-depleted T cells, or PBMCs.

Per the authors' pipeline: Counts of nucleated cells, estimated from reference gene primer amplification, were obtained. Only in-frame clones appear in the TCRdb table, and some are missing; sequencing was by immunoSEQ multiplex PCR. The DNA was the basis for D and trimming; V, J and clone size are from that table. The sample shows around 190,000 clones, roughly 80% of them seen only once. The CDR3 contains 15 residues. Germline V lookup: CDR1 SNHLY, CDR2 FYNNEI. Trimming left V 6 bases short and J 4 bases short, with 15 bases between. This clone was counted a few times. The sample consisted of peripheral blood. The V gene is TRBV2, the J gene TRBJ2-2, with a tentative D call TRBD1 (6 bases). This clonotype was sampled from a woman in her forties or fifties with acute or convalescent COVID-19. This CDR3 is CASSAVGGPTGELFF. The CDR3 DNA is TGTGCCAGCAGCGCCGTAGGGGGTCCCACCGGGGAGCTGTTTTTT.